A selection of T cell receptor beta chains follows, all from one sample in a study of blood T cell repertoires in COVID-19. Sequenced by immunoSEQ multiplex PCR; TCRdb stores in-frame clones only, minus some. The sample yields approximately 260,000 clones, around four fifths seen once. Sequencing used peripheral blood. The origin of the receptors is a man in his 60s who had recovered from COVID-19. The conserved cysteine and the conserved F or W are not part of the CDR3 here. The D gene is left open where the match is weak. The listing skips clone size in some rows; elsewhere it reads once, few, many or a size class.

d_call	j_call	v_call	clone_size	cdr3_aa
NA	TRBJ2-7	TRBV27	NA	ASSLLGTYEQY
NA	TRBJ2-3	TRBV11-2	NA	ASSQTVSTDTQY
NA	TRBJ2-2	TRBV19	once	ASKRTANTGELF
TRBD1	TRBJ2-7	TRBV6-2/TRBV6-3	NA	ASSYRTGLVEQY
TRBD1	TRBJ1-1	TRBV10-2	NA	ASTPSSTGGNTEAF
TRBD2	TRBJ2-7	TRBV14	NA	ASSRPAGDFHEQY
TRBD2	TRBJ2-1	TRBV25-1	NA	ASSEYGLAGAHEQF
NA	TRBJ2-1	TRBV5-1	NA	ASGPRGTGGEQF
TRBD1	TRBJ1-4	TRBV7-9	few	ASSSPRQGANEKLF
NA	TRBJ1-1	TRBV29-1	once	SVRTENTEAF
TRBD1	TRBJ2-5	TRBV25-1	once	ASSEFGQGETQY
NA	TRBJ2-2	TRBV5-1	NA	ASSFGDFSGELF
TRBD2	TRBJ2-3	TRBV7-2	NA	ASSLAAGGPVTQY
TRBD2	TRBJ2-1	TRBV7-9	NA	ASSSRLAGKNEQF